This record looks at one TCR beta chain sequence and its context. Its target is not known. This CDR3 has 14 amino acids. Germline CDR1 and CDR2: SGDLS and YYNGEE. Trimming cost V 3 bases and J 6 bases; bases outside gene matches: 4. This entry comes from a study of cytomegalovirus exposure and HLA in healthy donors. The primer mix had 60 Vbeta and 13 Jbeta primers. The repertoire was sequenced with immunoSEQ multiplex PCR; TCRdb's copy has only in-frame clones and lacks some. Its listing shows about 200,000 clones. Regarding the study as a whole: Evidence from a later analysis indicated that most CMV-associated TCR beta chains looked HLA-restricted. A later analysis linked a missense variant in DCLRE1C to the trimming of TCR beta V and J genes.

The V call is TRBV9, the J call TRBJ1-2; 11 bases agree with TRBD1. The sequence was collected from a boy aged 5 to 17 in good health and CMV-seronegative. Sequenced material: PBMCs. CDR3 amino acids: CASSGTGGRNGYTF. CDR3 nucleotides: TGTGCCAGCAGCGGGACAGGGGGCAGAAATGGCTACACCTTC.